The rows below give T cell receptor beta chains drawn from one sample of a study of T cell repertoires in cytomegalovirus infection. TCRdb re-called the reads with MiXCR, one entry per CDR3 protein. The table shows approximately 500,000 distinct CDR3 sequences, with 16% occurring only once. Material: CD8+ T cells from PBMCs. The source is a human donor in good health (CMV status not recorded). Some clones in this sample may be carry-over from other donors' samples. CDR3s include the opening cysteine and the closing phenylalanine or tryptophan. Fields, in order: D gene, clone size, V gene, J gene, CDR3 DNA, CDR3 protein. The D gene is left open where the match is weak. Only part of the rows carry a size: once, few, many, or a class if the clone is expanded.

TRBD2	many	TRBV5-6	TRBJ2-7	TGTGCCAGCAGCTTGAGCGCTAGCGGGCCTTACTACGAGCAGTACTTC	CASSLSASGPYYEQYF
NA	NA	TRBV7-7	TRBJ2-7	TGTGCTAGCAGCCGAGGGAATCCGGGCTCCTACGAGCAGTACTTC	CASSRGNPGSYEQYF
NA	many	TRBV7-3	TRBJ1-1	TGTGCCAGCAGCCGGGCGGGTGGCACTGAAGCTTTCTTT	CASSRAGGTEAFF
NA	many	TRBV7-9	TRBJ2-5	TGTGCCAGCGGGACGGGCAACCAAGAGACCCAGTACTTC	CASGTGNQETQYF
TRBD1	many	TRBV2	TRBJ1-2	TGTGCCAGCAGTATTCGACAGGGGGATCACTATGGCTACACCTTC	CASSIRQGDHYGYTF
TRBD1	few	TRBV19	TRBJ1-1	TGTGCCAGTAGTATAGGCGGACAGGGGGGGACTGAAGCTTTCTTT	CASSIGGQGGTEAFF
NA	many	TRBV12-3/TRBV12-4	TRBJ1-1	TGTGCCAGCAGGGTAGGGGCCGGGGGGAACACTGAAGCTTTCTTT	CASRVGAGGNTEAFF
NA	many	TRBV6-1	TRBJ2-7	TGTGCCAGCAGTGAAGCGGACCCTCTCGCGGAACTTACTTCCTACGAGCAGTACTTC	CASSEADPLAELTSYEQYF
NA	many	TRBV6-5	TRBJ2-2	TGTGCCAGCAGTTACGGGCCTTATACGTCGCAAACCGGGGAGCTGTTTTTT	CASSYGPYTSQTGELFF
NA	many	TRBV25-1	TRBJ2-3	TGTGCCAGCAGTCTGGGGGCGAAGACGCAGTATTTT	CASSLGAKTQYF
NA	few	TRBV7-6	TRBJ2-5	TGTGCCAGCAGCTTACTTCCCGGGACTCAACCCTTC	CASSLLPGTQPF
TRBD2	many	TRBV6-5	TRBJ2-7	TGTGCCAGCAGTCCGGGACTAGCCGATTACGAGCAGTACTTC	CASSPGLADYEQYF
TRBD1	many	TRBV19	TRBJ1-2	TGTGCCAGTACCCTACTGCCGGGACAGGGATTTTTGGATGGCTACACCTTC	CASTLLPGQGFLDGYTF
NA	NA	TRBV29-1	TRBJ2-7	TGCAGCGTTGGGGGGGCCCTCCACGAGCAGTACTTC	CSVGGALHEQYF
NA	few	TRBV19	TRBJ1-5	TGTGCCAGTATCCCCCAGTGGGCTAGCAATCAGCCCCAGCATTTT	CASIPQWASNQPQHF
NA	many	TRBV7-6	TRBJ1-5	TGTGCCAGCAGCGAGAACAGGGAAGTTTATAGCAATCAGCCCCAGCATTTT	CASSENREVYSNQPQHF
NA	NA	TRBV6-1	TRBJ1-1	TGTGCCAGCAGTGTCCTCCCCCTGAGGACTGAAGCTTTCTTT	CASSVLPLRTEAFF
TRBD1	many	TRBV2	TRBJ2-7	TGTGCCAGCCGTGGGGACAGGACGAATTACGAGCAGTACTTC	CASRGDRTNYEQYF
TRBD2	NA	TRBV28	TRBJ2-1	TGTGCCAGCAGCGGCGGGAGTGGCTATAATGAGCAGTTCTTC	CASSGGSGYNEQFF
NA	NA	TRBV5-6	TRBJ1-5	TGTGCCAGCAGCCTGTGGACAGAGTTTAGCAATCAGCCCCAGCATTTT	CASSLWTEFSNQPQHF
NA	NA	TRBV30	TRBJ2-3	TGTGCCTGGAGTGCTCAAGGTTTGGGCACAGATACGCAGTATTTT	CAWSAQGLGTDTQYF
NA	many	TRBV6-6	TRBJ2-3	TGTGCCAGCAGTTTCTTAGGGCCCACAGATACGCAGTATTTT	CASSFLGPTDTQYF
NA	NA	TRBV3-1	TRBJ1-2	TGTGCCAGCAGCCCCAGAGGCAAACCTTACAGCTACACCTTC	CASSPRGKPYSYTF
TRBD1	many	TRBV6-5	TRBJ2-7	TGTGCCAGCAGTTACTCGTCGGGACAGAAAACCTACGAGCAGTACTTC	CASSYSSGQKTYEQYF
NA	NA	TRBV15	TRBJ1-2	TGTGCCACCAGCAGAGATCAAGAGGGCTGGGGCTACACCTTC	CATSRDQEGWGYTF
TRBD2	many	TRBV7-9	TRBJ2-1	TGTGCCAGCAGCAACCGGGGGGGCAGAGGCTACAATGAGCAGTTCTTC	CASSNRGGRGYNEQFF
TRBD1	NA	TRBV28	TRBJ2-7	TGTGCCAGCAGCCCTAGAAGACAGGGAGACCACGAGCAGTACTTC	CASSPRRQGDHEQYF
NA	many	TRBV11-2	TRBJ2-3	TGTGCCAGCAGCTTCACTCTCCAAGCGGCAGATACGCAGTATTTT	CASSFTLQAADTQYF
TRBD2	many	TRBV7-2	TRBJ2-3	TGTGCCAGCAGCCCCGGGACTAGCGGGAGTTGGACAGATACGCAGTATTTT	CASSPGTSGSWTDTQYF
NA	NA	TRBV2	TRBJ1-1	TGTGCCTCCCCGGCGGGGAACACTGAAGCTTTCTTT	CASPAGNTEAFF
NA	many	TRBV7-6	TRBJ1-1	TGTGCCAGCAGCTTAGCCATTACTGGACAGCCCATGAACACTGAAGCTTTCTTT	CASSLAITGQPMNTEAFF
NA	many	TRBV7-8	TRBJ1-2	TGTGCCAGCAGCTTAGAGGCAGGGCTAGCTCTAGTCTATGGCTACACCTTC	CASSLEAGLALVYGYTF
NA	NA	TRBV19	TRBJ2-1	TGTGCCAGTAGTATAGGGTCCGCTAGGGATGAGCAGTTCTTC	CASSIGSARDEQFF
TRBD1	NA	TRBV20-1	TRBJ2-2	TGCAGTGCGGTTGGGACAGGGGGCACCGGGGAGCTGTTTTTT	CSAVGTGGTGELFF
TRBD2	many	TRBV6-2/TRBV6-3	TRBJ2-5	TGTGCCAGCAGTTACTCGTTAGCGGGGGCGCCGGGAGGGGAGACCCAGTACTTC	CASSYSLAGAPGGETQYF
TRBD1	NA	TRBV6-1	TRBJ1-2	TGTGCCAGCAGCACGAGGGGGCAAGGCTACACCTTC	CASSTRGQGYTF
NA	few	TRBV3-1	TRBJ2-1	TGTGCCAGCAGCCAAGATGATTCGAGGGCCTGGGAGCAGTTCTTC	CASSQDDSRAWEQFF
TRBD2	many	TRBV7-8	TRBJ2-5	TGTGCCAGCAGCCAGCGGGGGGGGTTTAGCCAAGAGACCCAGTACTTC	CASSQRGGFSQETQYF
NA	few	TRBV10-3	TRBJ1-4	TGTGCCAAGGATGAAAAACTGTTTTTT	CAKDEKLFF
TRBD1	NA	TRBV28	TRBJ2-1	TGTGCCAGCAGTTTCCTTGGGACAGTCTACAATGAGCAGTTCTTC	CASSFLGTVYNEQFF
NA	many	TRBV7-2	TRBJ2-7	TGTGCCAGCAGCTTAACAAGGCCTCTCTACGAGCAGTACTTC	CASSLTRPLYEQYF
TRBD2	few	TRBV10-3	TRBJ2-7	TGTGCCATGAGAAAGGGGGCTAGCGGGGGAAAAAGGTCCTACGAGCAGTACTTC	CAMRKGASGGKRSYEQYF
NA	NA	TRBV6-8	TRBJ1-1	TGTGCCAGCAGATCCGGATCGAACACTGAAGCTTTCTTT	CASRSGSNTEAFF